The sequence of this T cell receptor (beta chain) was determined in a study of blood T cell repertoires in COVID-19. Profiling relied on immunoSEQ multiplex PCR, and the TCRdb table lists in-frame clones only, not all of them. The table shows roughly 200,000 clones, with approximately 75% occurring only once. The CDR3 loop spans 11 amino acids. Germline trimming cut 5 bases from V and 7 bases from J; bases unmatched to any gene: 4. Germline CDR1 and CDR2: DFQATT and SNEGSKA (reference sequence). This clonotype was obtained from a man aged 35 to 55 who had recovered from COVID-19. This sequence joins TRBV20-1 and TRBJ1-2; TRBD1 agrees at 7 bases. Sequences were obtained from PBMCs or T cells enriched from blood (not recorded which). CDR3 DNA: TGCAGTGCTGGGGCAGGGGGTGGCTACACCTTC. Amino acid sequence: CSAGAGGGYTF.